This T cell receptor beta chain appears in the sequencing data of a study of vaccination and CD4 T cells after COVID-19. Study at large: Nasal swab PCR had shown SARS-CoV-2 positivity in the convalescent patients (roughly nine mild cases, one severe case).

Noted time point: late sampling 161 to 241 days after vaccination in three convalescent patients. Treatment given: roughly 11-day PBMC culture with coronavirus spike peptide pools or control peptides (ViraFEST assay). ViraFEST sequenced TCRs after peptide-pool expansion of antigen-specific T cells. With the Oncomine TCR Beta short-read assay, DNA from cultured CD4+ T cells was sequenced. The authors extracted genomic DNA from cultured CD4+ T cells. TCRdb independently ran MiXCR on the PCR reads; one entry per CDR3 protein. The data show roughly 18,000 distinct CDR3 sequences, with about 45% seen just once and 15% to 20% held by the top ten. The sample holds a few counts of this clonotype. The antigen remains unidentified. This CDR3 spans 14 amino acids. V shed 6 bases, J shed 1 base, and the junction held 5 bases outside the gene matches. CDR1 LNHNV and CDR2 YYDKDF come from the germline V gene (reference sequence).

The rearrangement joins TRBV15 to TRBJ1-2; 7 nucleotides align to TRBD1. The specimen was CD4+ T cells from blood, cultured in vitro, collected about 7 months after SARS-CoV-2 vaccination. The sequence came from a human donor who had recovered from COVID-19. Here the CDR3 reads CATRTGLDNYGYTF. CDR3 nucleotide sequence: TGTGCCACCAGGACAGGGCTAGATAACTATGGCTACACCTTC.